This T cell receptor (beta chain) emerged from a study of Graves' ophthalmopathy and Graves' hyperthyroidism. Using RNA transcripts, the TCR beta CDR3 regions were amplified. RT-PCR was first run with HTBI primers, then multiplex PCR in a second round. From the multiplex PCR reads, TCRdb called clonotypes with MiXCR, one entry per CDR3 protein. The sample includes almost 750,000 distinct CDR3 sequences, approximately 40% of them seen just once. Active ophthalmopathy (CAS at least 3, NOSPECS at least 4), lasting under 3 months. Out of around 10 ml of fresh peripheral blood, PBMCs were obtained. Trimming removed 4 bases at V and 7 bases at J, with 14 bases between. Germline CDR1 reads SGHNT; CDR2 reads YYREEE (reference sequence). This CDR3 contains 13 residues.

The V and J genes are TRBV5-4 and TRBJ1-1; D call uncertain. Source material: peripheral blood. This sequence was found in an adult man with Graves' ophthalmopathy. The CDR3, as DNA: TGTGCCAGCAGCCTGGGGTTGGTTAATGAAGCTTTCTTT. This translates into CASSLGLVNEAFF.